This TCR beta chain was observed in a study of T cells in Graves' hyperthyroidism and ophthalmopathy (dated by TCRdb to between 2018 and 2021). Concerning the study at large: Peripheral blood samples were taken at initial diagnosis, before any treatment was given. TCR V-J signatures able to tell the groups apart were searched for in a discovery cohort of more than 90 patients, of whom approximately 40 had Graves' ophthalmopathy and around 58 had stable Graves' hyperthyroidism. Whether ophthalmopathy could be predicted prospectively was tested in an independent validation cohort made up of 18 to 20 hyperthyroidism patients plus 17 patients who later progressed to ophthalmopathy. The roughly 100 discovery patients were randomly divided into training and test sets at a 7:3 ratio. In about six Graves' hyperthyroidism patients, the study also compared T-cell repertoires from thyroid tissue with T-cell repertoires from blood. Following sampling, methimazole starting at 30 mg daily was given to hyperthyroidism patients, and high-dose intravenous methylprednisolone was given to ophthalmopathy patients. According to the paper, TCR Vbeta CDR3 sequencing was carried out on about 140 peripheral blood samples, which came from approximately 41 ophthalmopathy, about 75 hyperthyroidism and roughly 17 progressor patients. Study-level results and caveats: No statistical method was used to fix the sample size in advance, and group allocation was not hidden from the investigators. During validation, the model predicted progression to ophthalmopathy a median of roughly six months ahead of onset, with around 70% sensitivity and more than 72% specificity. Most expanded thyroid clonotypes (frequency above 0.001) were also detected in blood, a finding suggesting that blood repertoires may reflect thyroid immune responses. A model built on a 13 V-J signature distinguished ophthalmopathy from stable hyperthyroidism, reaching roughly 88% sensitivity and under 84% specificity in cross-validation and 80%/75% in testing.

Hyperthyroidism patients were newly diagnosed, with disease duration under 2 months, and aged 18 to 65 years. Any patient with an uncontrolled infection, another autoimmune disease, pregnancy or lactation was excluded. Diagnoses relied on clinical symptoms, serum thyroxine and TRAb, thyroid ultrasound and orbital computed tomography. Blood from progressor patients was drawn when they were first diagnosed with hyperthyroidism, before any ophthalmopathy symptoms appeared. PBMCs were separated from around 9.1 ml of fresh peripheral blood using Ficoll-Paque density gradient centrifugation. Progressor patients were first diagnosed with Graves' hyperthyroidism and then developed ophthalmopathy during follow-up. Total RNA was extracted using Trizol reagent, and RNA quality was assessed on an Agilent 2100 Bioanalyzer. The germline V gene (reference sequence) provides CDR1 MNHEY and CDR2 SMNVEV. Measured from the cysteine to the phenylalanine, the CDR3 is 15 residues long. The retained sequence is limited to the CDR3, 45 bases, with the frame set at the first base. Between the V and J ends, shortened by 0 bases and 2 bases respectively, the junction contains 8 bases.

Amplification of TCR beta CDR3 regions was carried out from RNA transcripts. The TCR CDR3 was subjected to a first round of RT-PCR using the HTBI primer set and the Qiagen OneStep RT-PCR kit. A second multiplex PCR round built the libraries, followed by size selection and purification. Paired-end sequencing of the libraries was performed with 100 bp reads on an Illumina HiSeq2000. Per the source publication's procedure: SOAPnuke was used to process the raw data, removing reads that contained adapters or uncalled bases, had a mean Phred below 15, or lacked an exact match to the constant primer or identifier. COPE v1.2.5 was used to merge the high-quality paired reads, and each unique nucleotide sequence was defined as a clonotype. MiTCR v1.1 was used to align the clonotypes against IMGT TRBV, TRBD and TRBJ reference segments. Analysis was restricted to V-J combinations with a frequency above 0.0001, which covered roughly 99% of repertoires. The TCS score was defined as the ratio of F50 (clonal expansion) to E x V (chaos), calculated using BLOSUM62-based TCRdist between CDR3 peptides within each V-J. Welch's t-statistics and random forest reduced fewer than 550 V-J features to around 14, which were used in a naive Bayes classifier (R e1071). TCRdb itself trimmed the public reads at Q25 with fastp, ran MiXCR and retained productive beta chains. CDR3 protein sequences are deduplicated, and each keeps its most common genes and DNA. The V and J calls were determined by TCRdb, not by the authors. This sample is represented by almost 600,000 distinct CDR3 sequences; around 14% of them were singletons. The ten largest make up approximately 5.7% of the sample.

This clonotype was seen many times. No antigen is known for it. Per-base quality was not reported, and no clone a single base away is much larger than it. This chain is built from TRBV27 and TRBJ1-3; the D gene is perhaps TRBD1, from 6 matching bases. This clonotype originated in a woman aged 25 to 39 with Graves' hyperthyroidism that later progressed to Graves' ophthalmopathy. Sequenced input: blood. The nucleotides read TGTGCCAGCAGTTTATCCCCAGGGGCTGGAAACACCATATATTTT. The encoded protein is CASSLSPGAGNTIYF.